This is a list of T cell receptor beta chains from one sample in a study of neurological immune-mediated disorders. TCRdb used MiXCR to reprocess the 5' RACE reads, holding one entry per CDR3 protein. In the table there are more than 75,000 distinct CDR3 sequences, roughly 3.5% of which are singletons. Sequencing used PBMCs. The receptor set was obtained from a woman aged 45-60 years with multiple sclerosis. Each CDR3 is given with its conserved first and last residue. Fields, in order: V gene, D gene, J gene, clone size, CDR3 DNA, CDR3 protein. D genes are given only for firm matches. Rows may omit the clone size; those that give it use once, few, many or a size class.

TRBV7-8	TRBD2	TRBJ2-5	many	TGTGCCTCCGGAGCGGGGGGGTACCGGGGAGAGACCCAGTACTTC	CASGAGGYRGETQYF
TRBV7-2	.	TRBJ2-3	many	TGTGCCAGCTCGGGCAGGGGTCCCCCCAGGGGCGATACGCAGTATTTT	CASSGRGPPRGDTQYF
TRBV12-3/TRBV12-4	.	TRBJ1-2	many	TGTGCCAGCACCTTGACAGAGGGAGGATATGGCTACACCTTC	CASTLTEGGYGYTF
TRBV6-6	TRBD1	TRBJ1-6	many	TGTGCCAGCAGTTACTCGAGTAGGGGGCAGCGTTCACCCCTCCACTTT	CASSYSSRGQRSPLHF
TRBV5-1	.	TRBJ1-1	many	TGCGCCAGCAGCTTACGGGGGGGGGACACTGAAGCTTTCTTT	CASSLRGGDTEAFF
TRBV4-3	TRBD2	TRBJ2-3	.	TGCGCCAGCAGCCAAGAGGGGGGGGACCGCACAGATACGCAGTATTTT	CASSQEGGDRTDTQYF
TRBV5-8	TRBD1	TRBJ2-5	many	TGTGCCAGCAGCTTCCCCGGGACAGGGGACACCCAAGAGACCCAGTACTTC	CASSFPGTGDTQETQYF
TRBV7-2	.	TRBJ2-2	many	TGTGCCAGCAGCTTAGGCAGGGCCGGAGGGGAGCTGTTTTTT	CASSLGRAGGELFF
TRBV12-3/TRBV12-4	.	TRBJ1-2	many	TGTGCCAGCACCGGGGTTTACTATGGCTACACCTTC	CASTGVYYGYTF
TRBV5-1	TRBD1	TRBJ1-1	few	TGCGCCAGCAGCCAGGGGGCCTTGGGGAACACTGAAGCTTTCTTT	CASSQGALGNTEAFF
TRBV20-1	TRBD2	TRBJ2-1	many	TGCAGTGCTTCACTAGCGGCGAGCTCCTACAATGAGCAGTTCTTC	CSASLAASSYNEQFF
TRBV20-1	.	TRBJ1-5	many	TGCAGTGCTAGAGCCGCGGGGGTGAGTGATAGCAATCAGCCCCAGCATTTT	CSARAAGVSDSNQPQHF
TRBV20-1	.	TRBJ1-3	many	TGCAGTGCCAACTCACCCAAGACTGGAAACACCATATATTTT	CSANSPKTGNTIYF
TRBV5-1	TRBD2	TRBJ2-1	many	TGCGCCAGCAGCCGGACTAGCCAGGCCGGTGAGCAGTTCTTC	CASSRTSQAGEQFF
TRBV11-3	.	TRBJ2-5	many	TGTGCCAGCAGCTTAGGGAGCCTGGCCGACCAAGAGACCCAGTACTTC	CASSLGSLADQETQYF
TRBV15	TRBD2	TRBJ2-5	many	TGTGCCACCAGCGGCCATGGGGTGGCTAGCGGGGGGTTAGAGACCCAGTACTTC	CATSGHGVASGGLETQYF
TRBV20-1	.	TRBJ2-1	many	TGCAGTGCCTTGGGACTTTTAAATGAGCAGTTCTTC	CSALGLLNEQFF
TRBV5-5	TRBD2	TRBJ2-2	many	TGTGCCAGCAGCCCCCGGGAGGGACGACGCTCGAACACCGGGGAGCTGTTTTTT	CASSPREGRRSNTGELFF
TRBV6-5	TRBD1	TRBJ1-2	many	TGTGCCAGCAGTTACTGGCAGGGGGCGGAGAGCTATGGCTACACCTTC	CASSYWQGAESYGYTF
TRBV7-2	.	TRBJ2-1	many	TGTGCCAGCAGCTTATTGAGTGGGGCCATTTCCTACAATGAGCAGTTCTTC	CASSLLSGAISYNEQFF
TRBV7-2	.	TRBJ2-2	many	TGTGCCAGCAGCTTAGCGGCCGGGCCGTTGAGCACCGGGGAGCTGTTTTTT	CASSLAAGPLSTGELFF
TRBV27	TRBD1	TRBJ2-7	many	TGTGCCAGCAGACTCGGACAGGGGGCTTACGAGCAGTACTTC	CASRLGQGAYEQYF
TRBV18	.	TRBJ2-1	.	TGTGCCAGCTCCCTAACTCCGGGGCCTCCCTACAATGAGCAGTTCTTC	CASSLTPGPPYNEQFF
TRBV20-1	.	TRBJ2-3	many	TGCAGTGCTAGAGGCTCCAGCGGAGTGGGAGATACGCAGTATTTT	CSARGSSGVGDTQYF
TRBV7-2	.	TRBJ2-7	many	TGTGCCAGCAGCTCCACAGGGGGCGGGGGGTACGAGCAGTACTTC	CASSSTGGGGYEQYF
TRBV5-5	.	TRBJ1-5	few	TGTGCCAGCGGCTTGTCGTCCTACACTTCAAATCAGCCCCAGCATTTT	CASGLSSYTSNQPQHF
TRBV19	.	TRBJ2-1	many	TGTGCCAGTAGTGCCAGTAAGAGCTCCTACAATGAGCAGTTCTTC	CASSASKSSYNEQFF
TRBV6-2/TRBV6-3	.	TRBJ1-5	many	TGTGCCAGCGGGGATAGCAATCAGCCCCAGCATTTT	CASGDSNQPQHF
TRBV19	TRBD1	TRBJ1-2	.	TGTGCCAGTACTTCGCCCGGGACAGGGGAAGGCTACACCTTC	CASTSPGTGEGYTF
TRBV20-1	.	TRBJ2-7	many	TGCAGTGCTCCGGGGGACAGACACTACGAGCAGTACTTC	CSAPGDRHYEQYF
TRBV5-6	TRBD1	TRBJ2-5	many	TGTGCCAGCAGCTTGCAGGGGGCGAAAGAGACCCAGTACTTC	CASSLQGAKETQYF
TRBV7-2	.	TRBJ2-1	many	TGTGCCAGCAGCCGAGCCGTGGGACTCCACATCGGGCAGTTCTTC	CASSRAVGLHIGQFF